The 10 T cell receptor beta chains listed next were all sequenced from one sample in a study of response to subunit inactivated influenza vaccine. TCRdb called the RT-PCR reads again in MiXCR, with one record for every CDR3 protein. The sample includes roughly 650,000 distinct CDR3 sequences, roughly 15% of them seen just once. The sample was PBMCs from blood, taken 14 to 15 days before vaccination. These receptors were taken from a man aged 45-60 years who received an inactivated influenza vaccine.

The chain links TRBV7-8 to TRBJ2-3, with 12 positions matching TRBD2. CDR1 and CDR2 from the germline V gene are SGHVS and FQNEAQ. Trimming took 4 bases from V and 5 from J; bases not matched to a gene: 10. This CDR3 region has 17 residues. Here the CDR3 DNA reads TGTGCCAGCAGCTGGCCCCCTAGCGGGAGGGTCGAAGATACGCAGTATTTT. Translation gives CASSWPPSGRVEDTQYF.

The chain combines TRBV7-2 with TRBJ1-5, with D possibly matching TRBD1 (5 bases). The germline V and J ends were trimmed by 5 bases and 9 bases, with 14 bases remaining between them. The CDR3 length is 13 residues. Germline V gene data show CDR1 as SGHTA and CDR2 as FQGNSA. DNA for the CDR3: TGTGCCAGCAGCCGCTACTCCGGGACGCCCCAGCATTTT. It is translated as CASSRYSGTPQHF.

The CDR3 loop reads CSVDRAHNEQFF. The DNA for the CDR3 is TGCAGCGTGGACAGGGCCCACAATGAGCAGTTCTTC. This chain connects TRBV29-1 to TRBJ2-1; TRBD1 matches 8 bases. The CDR3 totals 12 residues. CDR1 is SQVTM, CDR2 ANQGSEA, per germline. The V gene end was trimmed by 6 bases and the J gene end by 5 bases; junction bases not matched to a gene: 3.

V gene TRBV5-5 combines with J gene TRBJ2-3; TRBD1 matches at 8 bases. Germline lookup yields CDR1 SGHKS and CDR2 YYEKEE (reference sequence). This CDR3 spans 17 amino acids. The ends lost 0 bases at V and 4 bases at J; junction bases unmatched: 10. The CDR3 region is CASSLELGDRLSDTQYF. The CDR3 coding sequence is TGTGCCAGCAGCTTGGAATTAGGGGACAGGTTATCAGATACGCAGTATTTT.

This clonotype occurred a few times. The CDR3 reads CATSPGLTQGPNEKLFF. The CDR3 nucleotides are TGTGCCACCAGCCCCGGATTAACACAGGGGCCAAATGAAAAACTGTTTTTT. The rearrangement links TRBV15 to TRBJ1-4; the match to TRBD1 covers 7 bases. V was clipped by 5 bases and J by 5 bases; unmatched bases: 14. The CDR3 contains 17 residues. Germline CDR1 LNHNV, CDR2 YYDKDF (reference sequence). Supplemented by reference TRBV15 and TRBJ1-4, the full variable domain reads DAMVIQNPRYQVTQFGKPVTLSCSQTLNHNVMYWYQQKSSQAPKLLFHYYDKDFNNEADTPDNFQSRRPNTSFCFLDIRSPGLGDTAMYLCATSPGLTQGPNEKLFFGSGTQLSVL.

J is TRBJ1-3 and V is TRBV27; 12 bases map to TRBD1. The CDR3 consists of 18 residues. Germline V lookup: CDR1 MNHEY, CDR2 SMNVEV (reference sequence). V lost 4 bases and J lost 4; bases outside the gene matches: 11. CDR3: CASSSMRWDRGLGNTIYF. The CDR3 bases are TGTGCCAGCAGTTCGATGAGATGGGACAGGGGGCTCGGAAACACCATATATTTT.

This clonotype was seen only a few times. CDR3 DNA: TGCAGTGCTAGAGCAGCCGAGGACACACAGTACTTC. This sequence encodes CSARAAEDTQYF. This chain connects TRBV20-1 to TRBJ2-4; possibly TRBD1 for D (5 bases). The V and J ends lost 1 base and 13 bases respectively, with 14 bases between them. This CDR3 spans 12 amino acids. CDR1 and CDR2 from the germline V gene are DFQATT and SNEGSKA (reference sequence).

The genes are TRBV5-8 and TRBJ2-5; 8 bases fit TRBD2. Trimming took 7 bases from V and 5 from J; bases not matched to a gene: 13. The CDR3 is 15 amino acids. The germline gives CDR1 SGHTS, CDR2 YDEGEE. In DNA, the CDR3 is TGTGCCAGCCCAACCCCGGGAGGGAAGATTGAGACCCAGTACTTC. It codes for CASPTPGGKIETQYF.

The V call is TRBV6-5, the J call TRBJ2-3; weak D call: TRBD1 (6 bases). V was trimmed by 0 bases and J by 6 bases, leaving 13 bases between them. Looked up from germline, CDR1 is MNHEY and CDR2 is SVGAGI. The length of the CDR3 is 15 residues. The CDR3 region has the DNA TGTGCCAGCAGTTACTCGGGGGCCCGGGTGGATACGCAGTATTTT. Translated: CASSYSGARVDTQYF.

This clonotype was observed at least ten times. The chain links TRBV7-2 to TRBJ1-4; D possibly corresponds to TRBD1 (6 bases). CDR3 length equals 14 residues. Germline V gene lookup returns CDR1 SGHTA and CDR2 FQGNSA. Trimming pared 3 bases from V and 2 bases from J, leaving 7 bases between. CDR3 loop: CASSLGGTNEKLFF. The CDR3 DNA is TGTGCCAGCAGCTTGGGGGGCACTAATGAAAAACTGTTTTTT.